Listed here is a single TCR beta chain. What it binds is not known. The CDR3 length is 13 residues. CDR1 and CDR2 from the germline V gene are MNHNS and SASEGT. The junction had 3 bases not matched to a gene; V was cut back by 6 bases and J by 6 bases. TCRdb ran MiXCR on the 5' RACE reads and lists one entry per CDR3 protein. Of 690,000 or so distinct CDR3 sequences listed, roughly 8% were seen once; the top ten hold approximately 0.89%. The data are from a study of identical twins. General study findings and limits: Excess sharing by twins proved weaker in beta out-of-frame sequences.

This sample was shared with a second study, whose subject was yellow fever vaccine responses in identical twins.

This sequence joins TRBV6-1 and TRBJ2-7; 12 nucleotides line up with TRBD1. Sequencing was performed on PBMCs. This receptor was identified in a woman aged 18 to 35 in good health. The CDR3 loop is CASSRDRGLEQYF. As DNA, the CDR3 is TGTGCCAGCAGCCGGGACAGGGGGCTCGAGCAGTACTTC.